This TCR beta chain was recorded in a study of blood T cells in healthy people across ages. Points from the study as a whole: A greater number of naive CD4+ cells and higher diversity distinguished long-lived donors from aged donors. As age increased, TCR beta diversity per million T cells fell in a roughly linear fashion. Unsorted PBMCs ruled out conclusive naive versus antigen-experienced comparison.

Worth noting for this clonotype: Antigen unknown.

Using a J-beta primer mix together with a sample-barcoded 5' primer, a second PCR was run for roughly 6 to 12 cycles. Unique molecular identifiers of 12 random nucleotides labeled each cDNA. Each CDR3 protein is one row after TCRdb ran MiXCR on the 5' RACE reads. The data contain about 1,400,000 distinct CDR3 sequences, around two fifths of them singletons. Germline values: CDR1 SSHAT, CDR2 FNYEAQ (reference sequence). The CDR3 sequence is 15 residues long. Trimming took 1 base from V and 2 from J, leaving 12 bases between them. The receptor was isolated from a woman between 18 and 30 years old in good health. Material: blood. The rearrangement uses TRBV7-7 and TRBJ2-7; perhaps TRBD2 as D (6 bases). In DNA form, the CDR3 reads TGTGCCAGCAGCTTAGGGGCGGGACCTACCTACGAGCAGTACTTC. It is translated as CASSLGAGPTYEQYF.